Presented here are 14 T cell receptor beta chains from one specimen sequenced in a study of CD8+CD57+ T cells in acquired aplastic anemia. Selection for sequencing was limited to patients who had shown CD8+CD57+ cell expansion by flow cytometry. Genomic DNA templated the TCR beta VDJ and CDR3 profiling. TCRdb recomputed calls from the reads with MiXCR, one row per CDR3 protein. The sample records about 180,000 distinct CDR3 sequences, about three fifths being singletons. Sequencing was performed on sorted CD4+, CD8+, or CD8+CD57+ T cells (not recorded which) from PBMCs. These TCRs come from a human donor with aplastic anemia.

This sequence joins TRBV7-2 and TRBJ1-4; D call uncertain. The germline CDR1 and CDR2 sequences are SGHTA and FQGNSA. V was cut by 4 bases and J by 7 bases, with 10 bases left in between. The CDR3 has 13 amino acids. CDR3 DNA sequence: TGTGCCAGCAGCTCAAAGGAAGGTGAAAAACTGTTTTTT. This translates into CASSSKEGEKLFF.

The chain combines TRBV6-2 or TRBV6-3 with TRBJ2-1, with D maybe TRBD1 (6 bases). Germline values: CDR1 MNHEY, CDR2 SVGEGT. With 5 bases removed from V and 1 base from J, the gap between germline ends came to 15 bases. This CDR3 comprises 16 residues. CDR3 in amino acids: CASSGGDWQSYNEQFF. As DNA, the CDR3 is TGTGCCAGCAGTGGGGGCGACTGGCAGTCCTACAATGAGCAGTTCTTC.

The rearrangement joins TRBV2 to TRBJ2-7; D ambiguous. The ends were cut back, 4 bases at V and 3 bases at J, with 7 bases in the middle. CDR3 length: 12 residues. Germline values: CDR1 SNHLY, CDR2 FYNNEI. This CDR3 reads CASSAPDYEQYF. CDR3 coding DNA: TGTGCCAGCAGTGCCCCGGACTACGAGCAGTACTTC.

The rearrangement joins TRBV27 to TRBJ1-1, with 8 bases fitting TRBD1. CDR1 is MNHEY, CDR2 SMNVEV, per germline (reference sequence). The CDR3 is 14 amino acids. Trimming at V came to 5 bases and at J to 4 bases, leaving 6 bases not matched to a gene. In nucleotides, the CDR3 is TGTGCCAGCAGTGTAACAGGGGGAGGCACTGAAGCTTTCTTT. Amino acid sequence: CASSVTGGGTEAFF.

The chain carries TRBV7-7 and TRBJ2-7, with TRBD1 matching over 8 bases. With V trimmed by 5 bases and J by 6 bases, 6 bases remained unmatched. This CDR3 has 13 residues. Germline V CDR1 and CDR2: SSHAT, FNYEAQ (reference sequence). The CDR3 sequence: CASSPGTGSEQYF. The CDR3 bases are TGTGCCAGCAGCCCCGGGACAGGATCCGAGCAGTACTTC.

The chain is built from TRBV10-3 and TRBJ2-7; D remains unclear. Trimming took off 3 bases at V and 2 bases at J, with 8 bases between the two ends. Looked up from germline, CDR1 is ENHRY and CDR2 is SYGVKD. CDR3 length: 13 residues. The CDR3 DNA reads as TGTGCCATCAGTGATGGGCAAACCTACGAGCAGTACTTC. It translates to CAISDGQTYEQYF.

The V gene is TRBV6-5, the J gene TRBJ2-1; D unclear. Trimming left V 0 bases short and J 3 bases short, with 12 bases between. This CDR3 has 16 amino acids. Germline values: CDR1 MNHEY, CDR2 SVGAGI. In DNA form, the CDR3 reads TGTGCCAGCAGTTACTCAGAGGTCACACTCTACAATGAGCAGTTCTTC. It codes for CASSYSEVTLYNEQFF.

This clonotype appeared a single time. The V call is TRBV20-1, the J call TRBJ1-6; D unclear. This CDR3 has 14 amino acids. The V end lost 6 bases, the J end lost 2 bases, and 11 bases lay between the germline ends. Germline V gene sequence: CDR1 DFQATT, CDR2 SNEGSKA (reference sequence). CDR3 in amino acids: CSADAGPYNSPLHF. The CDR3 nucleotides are TGCAGTGCCGACGCGGGCCCCTATAATTCACCCCTCCACTTT.

DNA of the CDR3: TGTGCCAGTAGGAAGCAACAGGGCCCGTTGGAGACCCAGTACTTC. Protein sequence: CASRKQQGPLETQYF. The V call is TRBV19, the J call TRBJ2-5, with D possibly matching TRBD1 (6 bases). V dropped 6 bases and J dropped 5 bases, with 19 bases sitting between them. The CDR3 runs 15 residues. Germline V gene data show CDR1 as LNHDA and CDR2 as SQIVND (reference sequence).

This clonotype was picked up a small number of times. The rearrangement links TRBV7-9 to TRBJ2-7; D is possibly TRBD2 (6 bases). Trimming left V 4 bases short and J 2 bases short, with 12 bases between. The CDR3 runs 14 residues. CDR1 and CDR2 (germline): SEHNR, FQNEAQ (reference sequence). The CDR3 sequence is CASSSGSGAYEQYF. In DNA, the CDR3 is TGTGCCAGCAGCTCGGGCTCGGGGGCCTACGAGCAGTACTTC.

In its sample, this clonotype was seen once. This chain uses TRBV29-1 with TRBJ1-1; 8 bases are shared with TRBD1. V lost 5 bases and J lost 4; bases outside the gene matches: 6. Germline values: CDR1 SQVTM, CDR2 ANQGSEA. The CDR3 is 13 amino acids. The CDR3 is CSVRTGTGTEAFF. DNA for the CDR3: TGCAGCGTTCGGACAGGGACGGGCACTGAAGCTTTCTTT.

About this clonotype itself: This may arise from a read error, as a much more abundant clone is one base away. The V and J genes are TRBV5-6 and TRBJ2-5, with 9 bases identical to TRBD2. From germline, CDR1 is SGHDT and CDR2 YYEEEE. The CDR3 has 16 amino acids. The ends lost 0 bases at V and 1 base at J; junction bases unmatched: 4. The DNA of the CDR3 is TGTGCCAGCAGCTTGGTGGGCGGGAGGGCCCAAGAGACCCAGTACTTC. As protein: CASSLVGGRAQETQYF.

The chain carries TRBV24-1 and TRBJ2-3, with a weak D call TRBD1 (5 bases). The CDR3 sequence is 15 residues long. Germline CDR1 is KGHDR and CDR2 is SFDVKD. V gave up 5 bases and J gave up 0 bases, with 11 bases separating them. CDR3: CATSVGRPSTDTQYF. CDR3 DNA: TGTGCCACCAGTGTGGGGCGACCAAGCACAGATACGCAGTATTTT.

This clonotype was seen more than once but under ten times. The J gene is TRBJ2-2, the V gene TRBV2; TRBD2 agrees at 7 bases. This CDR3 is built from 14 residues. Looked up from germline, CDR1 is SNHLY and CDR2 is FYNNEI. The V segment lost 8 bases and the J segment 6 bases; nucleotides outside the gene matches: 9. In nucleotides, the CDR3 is TGTGCCAGCCGGGAGGCCTTCCCTGCCGGGGAGCTGTTTTTT. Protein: CASREAFPAGELFF.